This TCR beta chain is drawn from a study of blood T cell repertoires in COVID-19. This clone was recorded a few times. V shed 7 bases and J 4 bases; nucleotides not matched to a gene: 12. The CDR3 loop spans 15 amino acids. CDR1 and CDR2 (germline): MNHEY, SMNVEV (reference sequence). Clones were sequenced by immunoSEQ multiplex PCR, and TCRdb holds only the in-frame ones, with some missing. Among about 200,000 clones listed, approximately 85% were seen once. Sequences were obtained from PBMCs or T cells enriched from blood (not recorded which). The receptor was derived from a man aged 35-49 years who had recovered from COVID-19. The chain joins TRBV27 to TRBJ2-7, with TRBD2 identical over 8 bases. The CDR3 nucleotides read TGTGCCAGCACCCCTAAAGCGGGAGTTGTATACGAGCAGTACTTC. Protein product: CASTPKAGVVYEQYF.